This T cell receptor (beta chain) was sequenced for a study of cytomegalovirus exposure and HLA in healthy donors. Overall study context: Researchers found that approximately 77% of around 400 genotyped donors fell within the Caucasian-associated ancestry cluster.

The PCR used 60 Vbeta and 13 Jbeta primers. The protocol was immunoSEQ multiplex PCR, while the TCRdb copy is restricted to in-frame clones and leaves out a portion. This sample has more than 150,000 clones, with about 82% found just once. Donors showed nominal health when sampled, although they likely had unrecorded immune exposures. Germline values: CDR1 LNHDA, CDR2 SQIVND (reference sequence). CDR3 length: 13 amino acids. V was trimmed by 10 bases and J by 5 bases, leaving 17 bases between them. The clonotype was recovered from a man between 18 and 29 years old in good health and CMV-seronegative. This chain links TRBV19 with TRBJ1-1; a possible D gene is TRBD1 (6 bases). Source material: PBMCs. In DNA form, the CDR3 reads TGTGCCACCCTGAGGGGGGGATTAACTGAAGCTTTCTTT. Translating it yields CATLRGGLTEAFF. The whole variable domain, remainder taken from reference TRBV19 and TRBJ1-1, is DGGITQSPKYLFRKEGQNVTLSCEQNLNHDAMYWYRQDPGQGLRLIYYSQIVNDFQKGDIAEGYSVSREKKESFPLTVTSAQKNPTAFYLCATLRGGLTEAFFGQGTRLTVV.